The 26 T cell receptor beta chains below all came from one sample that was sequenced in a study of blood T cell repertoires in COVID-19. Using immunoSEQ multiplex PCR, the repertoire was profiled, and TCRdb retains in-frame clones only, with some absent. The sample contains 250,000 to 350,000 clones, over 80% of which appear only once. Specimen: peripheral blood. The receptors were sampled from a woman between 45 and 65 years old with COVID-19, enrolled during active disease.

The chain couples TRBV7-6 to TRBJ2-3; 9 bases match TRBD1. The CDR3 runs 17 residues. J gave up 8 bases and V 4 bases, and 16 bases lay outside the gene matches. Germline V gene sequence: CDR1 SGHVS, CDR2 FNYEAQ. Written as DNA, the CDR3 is TGTGCCAGCAGCTCCCTCGGTTCCTGGACAGGGGATCTTACGCAGTATTTT. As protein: CASSSLGSWTGDLTQYF. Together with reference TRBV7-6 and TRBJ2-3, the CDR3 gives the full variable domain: GAGVSQSPRYKVTKRGQDVALRCDPISGHVSLYWYRQALGQGPEFLTYFNYEAQQDKSGLPNDRFSAERPEGSISTLTIQRTEQRDSAMYRCASSSLGSWTGDLTQYFGPGTRLTVL.

As DNA, the CDR3 is TGTGCCAGCACCCCGGCAGGACAGGGGTCGATTGAAGCTTTCTTT. It yields the protein CASTPAGQGSIEAFF. This rearrangement joins TRBV13 to TRBJ1-1, with TRBD1 identical over 9 bases. The CDR3 loop spans 15 amino acids. Germline CDR1 is PRHDT and CDR2 is FYEKMQ (reference sequence). V dropped 7 bases and J dropped 7; count of bases not matched to a gene: 13. The full variable domain, completed using reference TRBV13 and TRBJ1-1, is AAGVIQSPRHLIKEKRETATLKCYPIPRHDTVYWYQQGPGQDPQFLISFYEKMQSDKGSIPDRFSAQQFSDYHSELNMSSLELGDSALYFCASTPAGQGSIEAFFGQGTRLTVV.

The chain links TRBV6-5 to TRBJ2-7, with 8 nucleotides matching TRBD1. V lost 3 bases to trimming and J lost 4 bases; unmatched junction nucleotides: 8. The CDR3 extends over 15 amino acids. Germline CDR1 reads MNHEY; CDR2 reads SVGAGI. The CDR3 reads CASSYFQGATYEQYF. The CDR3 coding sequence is TGTGCCAGCAGTTATTTCCAGGGGGCGACGTACGAGCAGTACTTC.

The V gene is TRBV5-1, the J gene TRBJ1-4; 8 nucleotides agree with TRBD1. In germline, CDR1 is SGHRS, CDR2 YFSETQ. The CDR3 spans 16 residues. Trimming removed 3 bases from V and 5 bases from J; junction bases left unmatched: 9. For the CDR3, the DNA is TGCGCCAGCAGCTCTACCGGACGGACAGGGAATGAAAAACTGTTTTTT. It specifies CASSSTGRTGNEKLFF.

The CDR3 reads CASSPGTGGEGEQFF. The CDR3 region has the DNA TGTGCCAGCAGTCCAGGGACAGGGGGCGAGGGTGAGCAGTTCTTC. The chain is built from TRBV27 and TRBJ2-1; 12 nucleotides align to TRBD1. Trimming removed 5 bases from V and 9 bases from J; junction bases left unmatched: 8. The germline V gene has CDR1 MNHEY and CDR2 SMNVEV (reference sequence). The CDR3 totals 15 residues.

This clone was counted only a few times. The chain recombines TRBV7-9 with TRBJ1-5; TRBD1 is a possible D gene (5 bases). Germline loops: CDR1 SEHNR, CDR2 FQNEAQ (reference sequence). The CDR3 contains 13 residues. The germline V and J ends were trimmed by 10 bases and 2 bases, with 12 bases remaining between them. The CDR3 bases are TGTGCCACCTCGACGGGGGGCAATCAGCCCCAGCATTTT. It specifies CATSTGGNQPQHF.

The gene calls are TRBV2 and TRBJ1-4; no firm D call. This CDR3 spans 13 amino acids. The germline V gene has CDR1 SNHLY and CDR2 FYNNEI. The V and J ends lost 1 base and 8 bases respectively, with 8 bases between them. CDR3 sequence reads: CASSEERGEKLFF. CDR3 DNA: TGTGCCAGCAGTGAAGAGCGAGGGGAAAAACTGTTTTTT. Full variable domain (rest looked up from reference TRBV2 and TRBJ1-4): EPEVTQTPSHQVTQMGQEVILRCVPISNHLYFYWYRQILGQKVEFLVSFYNNEISEKSEIFDDQFSVERPDGSNFTLKIRSTKLEDSAMYFCASSEERGEKLFFGSGTQLSVL.

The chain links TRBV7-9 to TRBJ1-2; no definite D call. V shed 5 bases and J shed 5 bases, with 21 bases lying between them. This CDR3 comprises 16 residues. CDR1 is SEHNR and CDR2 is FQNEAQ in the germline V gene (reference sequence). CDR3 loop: CASSPIGGYKGYGYTF. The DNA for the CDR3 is TGTGCCAGCAGCCCGATAGGAGGATATAAGGGTTATGGCTACACCTTC.

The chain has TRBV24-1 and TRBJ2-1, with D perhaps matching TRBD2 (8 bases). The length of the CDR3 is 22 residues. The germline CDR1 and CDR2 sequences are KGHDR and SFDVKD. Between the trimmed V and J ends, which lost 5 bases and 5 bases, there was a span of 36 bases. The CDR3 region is CATSVGGTGAGGSALPDNEQFF. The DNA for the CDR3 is TGTGCCACCAGTGTTGGGGGCACAGGGGCGGGGGGTAGCGCCCTGCCTGACAATGAGCAGTTCTTC.

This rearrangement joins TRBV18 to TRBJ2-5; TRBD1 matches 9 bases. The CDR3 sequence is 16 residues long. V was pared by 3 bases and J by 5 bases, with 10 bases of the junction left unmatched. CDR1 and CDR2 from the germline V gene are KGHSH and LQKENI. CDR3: CASSPTGTGLSETQYF. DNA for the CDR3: TGTGCCAGCTCACCGACCGGGACAGGGTTGTCGGAGACCCAGTACTTC.

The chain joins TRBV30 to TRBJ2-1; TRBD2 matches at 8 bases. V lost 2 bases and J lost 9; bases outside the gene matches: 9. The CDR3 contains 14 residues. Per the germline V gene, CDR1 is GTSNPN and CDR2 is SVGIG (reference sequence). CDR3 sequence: CAWSLTGGPFEQFF. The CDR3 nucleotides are TGTGCCTGGAGTCTAACGGGAGGGCCATTTGAGCAGTTCTTC.

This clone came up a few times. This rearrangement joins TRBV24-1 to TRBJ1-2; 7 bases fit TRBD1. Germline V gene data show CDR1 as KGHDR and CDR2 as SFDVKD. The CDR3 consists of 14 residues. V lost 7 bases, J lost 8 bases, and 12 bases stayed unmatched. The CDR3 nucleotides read TGTGCCACCAGGGGGATCGACAGGGTGGGAGGCTACACCTTC. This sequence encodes CATRGIDRVGGYTF.

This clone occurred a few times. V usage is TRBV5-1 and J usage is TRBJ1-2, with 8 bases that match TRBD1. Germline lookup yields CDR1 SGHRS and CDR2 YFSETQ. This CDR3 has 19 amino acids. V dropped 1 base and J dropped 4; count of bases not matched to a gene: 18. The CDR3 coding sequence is TGCGCCAGCAGCTTGCCCCCTACAGTCGGGACAGGTAGGGGCTATGGCTACACCTTC. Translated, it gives CASSLPPTVGTGRGYGYTF.

CDR3 loop: CASSSGASGEPYEQYF. CDR3 nucleotide sequence: TGTGCCAGCAGCAGTGGGGCTAGCGGGGAACCCTACGAGCAGTACTTC. The chain is built from TRBV3-1 (or the pseudogene TRBV3-2) and TRBJ2-7, with TRBD2 matching over 9 bases. Trimming took 5 bases from V and 2 from J; bases not matched to a gene: 10. Germline CDR1 LGHDT, CDR2 YNNKEL (reference sequence). This CDR3 contains 16 residues.

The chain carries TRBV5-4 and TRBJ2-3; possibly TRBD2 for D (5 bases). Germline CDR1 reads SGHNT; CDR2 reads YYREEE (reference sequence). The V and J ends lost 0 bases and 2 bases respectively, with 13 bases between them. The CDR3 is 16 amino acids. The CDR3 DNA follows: TGTGCCAGCAGCTTGGCCTTCGCGGGTTACACAGATACGCAGTATTTT. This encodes CASSLAFAGYTDTQYF.

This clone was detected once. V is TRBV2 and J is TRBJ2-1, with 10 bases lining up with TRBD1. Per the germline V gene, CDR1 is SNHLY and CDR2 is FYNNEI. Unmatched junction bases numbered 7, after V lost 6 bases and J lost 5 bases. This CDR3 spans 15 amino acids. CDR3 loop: CASRYSGQGNNEQFF. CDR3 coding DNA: TGTGCCAGCAGATACTCGGGACAGGGGAACAATGAGCAGTTCTTC. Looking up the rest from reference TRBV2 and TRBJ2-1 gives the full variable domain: EPEVTQTPSHQVTQMGQEVILRCVPISNHLYFYWYRQILGQKVEFLVSFYNNEISEKSEIFDDQFSVERPDGSNFTLKIRSTKLEDSAMYFCASRYSGQGNNEQFFGPGTRLTVL.

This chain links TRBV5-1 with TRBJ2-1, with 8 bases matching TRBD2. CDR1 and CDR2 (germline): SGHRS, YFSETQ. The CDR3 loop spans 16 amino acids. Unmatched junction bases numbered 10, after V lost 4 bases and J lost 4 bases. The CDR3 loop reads CASSNALAERYNEQFF. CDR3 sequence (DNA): TGCGCCAGCAGCAACGCACTAGCGGAAAGATACAATGAGCAGTTCTTC.

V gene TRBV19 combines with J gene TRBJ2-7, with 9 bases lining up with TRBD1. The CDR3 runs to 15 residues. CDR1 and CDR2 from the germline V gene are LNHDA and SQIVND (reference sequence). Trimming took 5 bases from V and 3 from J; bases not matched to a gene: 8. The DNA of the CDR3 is TGTGCCAGTAGTTCACCGGGACAGGGCCTCTACGAGCAGTACTTC. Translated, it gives CASSSPGQGLYEQYF.

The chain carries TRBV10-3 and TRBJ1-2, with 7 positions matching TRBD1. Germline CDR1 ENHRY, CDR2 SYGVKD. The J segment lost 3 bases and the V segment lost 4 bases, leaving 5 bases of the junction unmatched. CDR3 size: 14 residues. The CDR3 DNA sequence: TGTGCCATCAGTGTGACAGGGCAGGACTATGGCTACACCTTC. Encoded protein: CAISVTGQDYGYTF.

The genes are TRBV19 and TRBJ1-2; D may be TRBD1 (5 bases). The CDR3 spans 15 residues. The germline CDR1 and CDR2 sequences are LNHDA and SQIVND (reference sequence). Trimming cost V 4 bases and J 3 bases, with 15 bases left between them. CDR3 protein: CASSSQARGDYGYTF. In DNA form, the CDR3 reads TGTGCCAGTAGTAGCCAGGCAAGGGGCGACTATGGCTACACCTTC.

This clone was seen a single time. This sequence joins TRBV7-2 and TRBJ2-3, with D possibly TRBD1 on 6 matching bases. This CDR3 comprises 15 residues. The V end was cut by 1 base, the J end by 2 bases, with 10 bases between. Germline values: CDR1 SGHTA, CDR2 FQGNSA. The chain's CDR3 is CASSLVGGNTDTQYF. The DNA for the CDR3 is TGTGCCAGCAGCTTAGTAGGGGGTAACACAGATACGCAGTATTTT.

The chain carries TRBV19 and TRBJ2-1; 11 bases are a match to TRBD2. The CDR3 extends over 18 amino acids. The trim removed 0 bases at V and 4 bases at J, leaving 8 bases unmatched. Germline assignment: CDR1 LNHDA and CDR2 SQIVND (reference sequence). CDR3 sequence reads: CASSIDPPTSGIYNEQFF. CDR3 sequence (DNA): TGTGCCAGTAGTATAGATCCCCCGACTAGCGGGATATACAATGAGCAGTTCTTC. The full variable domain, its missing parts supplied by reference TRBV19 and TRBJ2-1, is DGGITQSPKYLFRKEGQNVTLSCEQNLNHDAMYWYRQDPGQGLRLIYYSQIVNDFQKGDIAEGYSVSREKKESFPLTVTSAQKNPTAFYLCASSIDPPTSGIYNEQFFGPGTRLTVL.

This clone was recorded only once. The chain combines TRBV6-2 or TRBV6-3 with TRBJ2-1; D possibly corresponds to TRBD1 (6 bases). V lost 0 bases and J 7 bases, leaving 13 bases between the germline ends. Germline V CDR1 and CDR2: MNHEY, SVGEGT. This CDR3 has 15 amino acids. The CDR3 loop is CASSYSRGRSNEQFF. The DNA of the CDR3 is TGTGCCAGCAGTTACTCCAGGGGAAGAAGTAATGAGCAGTTCTTC.

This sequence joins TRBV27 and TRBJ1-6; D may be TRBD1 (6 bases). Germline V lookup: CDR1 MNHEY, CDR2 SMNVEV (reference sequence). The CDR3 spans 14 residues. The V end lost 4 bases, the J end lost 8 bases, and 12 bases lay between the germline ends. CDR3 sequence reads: CASSWGPRDSPLHF. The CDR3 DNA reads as TGTGCCAGCAGTTGGGGGCCCAGGGATTCACCCCTCCACTTT.

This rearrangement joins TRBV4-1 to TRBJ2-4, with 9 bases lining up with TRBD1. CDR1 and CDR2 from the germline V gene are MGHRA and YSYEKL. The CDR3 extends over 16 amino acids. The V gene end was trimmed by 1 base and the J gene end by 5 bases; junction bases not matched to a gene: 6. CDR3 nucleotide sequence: TGCGCCAGCAGCCAAGGGGAACAGGGGGCGCAAAACATTCAGTACTTC. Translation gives CASSQGEQGAQNIQYF.

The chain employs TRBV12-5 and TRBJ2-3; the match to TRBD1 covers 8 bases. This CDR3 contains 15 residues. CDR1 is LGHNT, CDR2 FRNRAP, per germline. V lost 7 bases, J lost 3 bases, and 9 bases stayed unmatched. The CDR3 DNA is TGTGCTAGTGTCCAACAGGGGGACATAACAGATACGCAGTATTTT. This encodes CASVQQGDITDTQYF. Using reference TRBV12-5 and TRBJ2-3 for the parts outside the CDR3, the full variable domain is DARVTQTPRHKVTEMGQEVTMRCQPILGHNTVFWYRQTMMQGLELLAYFRNRAPLDDSGMPKDRFSAEMPDATLATLKIQPSEPRDSAVYFCASVQQGDITDTQYFGPGTRLTVL.